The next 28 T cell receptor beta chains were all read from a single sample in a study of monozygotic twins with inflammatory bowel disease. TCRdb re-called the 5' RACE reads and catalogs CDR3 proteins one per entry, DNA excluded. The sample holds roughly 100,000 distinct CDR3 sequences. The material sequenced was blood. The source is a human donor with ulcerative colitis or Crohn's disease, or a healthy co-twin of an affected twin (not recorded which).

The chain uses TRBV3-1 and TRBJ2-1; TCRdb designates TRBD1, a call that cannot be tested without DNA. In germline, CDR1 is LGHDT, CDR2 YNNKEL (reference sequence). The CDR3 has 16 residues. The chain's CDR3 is CASSPAGTSAYNEQFF.

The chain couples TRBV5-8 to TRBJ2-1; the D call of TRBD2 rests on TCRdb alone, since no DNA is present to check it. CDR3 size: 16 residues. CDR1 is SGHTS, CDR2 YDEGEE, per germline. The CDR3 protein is CASSLGVAGALSEQFF.

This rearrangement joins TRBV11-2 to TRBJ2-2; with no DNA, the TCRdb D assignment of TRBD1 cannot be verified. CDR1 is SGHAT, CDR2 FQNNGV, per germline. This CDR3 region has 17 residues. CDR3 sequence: CASSLVTGGMNTGELFF.

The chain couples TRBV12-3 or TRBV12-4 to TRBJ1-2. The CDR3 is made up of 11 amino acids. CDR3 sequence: CASSQGISYTF.

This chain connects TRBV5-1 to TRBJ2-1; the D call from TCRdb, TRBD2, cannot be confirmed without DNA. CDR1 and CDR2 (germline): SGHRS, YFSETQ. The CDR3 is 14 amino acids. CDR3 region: CASSLGDFNNEQFF.

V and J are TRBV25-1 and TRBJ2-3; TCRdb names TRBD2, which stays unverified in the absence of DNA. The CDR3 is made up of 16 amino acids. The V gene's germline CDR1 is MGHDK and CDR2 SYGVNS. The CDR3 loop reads CASSVTSGGATDTQYF. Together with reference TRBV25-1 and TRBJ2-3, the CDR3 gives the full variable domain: EADIYQTPRYLVIGTGKKITLECSQTMGHDKMYWYQQDPGMELHLIHYSYGVNSTEKGDLSSESTVSRIRTEHFPLTLESARPSHTSQYLCASSVTSGGATDTQYFGPGTRLTVL.

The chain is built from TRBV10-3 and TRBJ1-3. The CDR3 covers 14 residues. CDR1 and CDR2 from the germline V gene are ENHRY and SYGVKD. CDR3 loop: CAIRGYEAGNTIYF.

The CDR3 reads CASSPLRTGDTEAFF. The chain combines TRBV18 with TRBJ1-1; TCRdb outputs TRBD1, but without DNA this stays unchecked. CDR1 and CDR2 from the germline V gene are KGHSH and LQKENI. This CDR3 has 15 amino acids.

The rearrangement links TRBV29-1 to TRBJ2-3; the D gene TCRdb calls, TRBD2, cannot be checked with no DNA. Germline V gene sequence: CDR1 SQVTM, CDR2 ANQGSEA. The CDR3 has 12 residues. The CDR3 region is CSARSSTDTQYF.

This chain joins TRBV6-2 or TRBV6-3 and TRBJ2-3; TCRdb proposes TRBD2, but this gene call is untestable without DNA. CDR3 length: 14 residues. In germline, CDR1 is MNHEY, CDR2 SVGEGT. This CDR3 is CASSYGLLTHTQYF.

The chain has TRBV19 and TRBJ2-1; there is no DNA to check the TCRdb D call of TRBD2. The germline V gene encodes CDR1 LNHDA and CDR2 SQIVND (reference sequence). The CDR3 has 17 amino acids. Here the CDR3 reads CASSTKGPRLGYNEQFF. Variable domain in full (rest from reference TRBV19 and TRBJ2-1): DGGITQSPKYLFRKEGQNVTLSCEQNLNHDAMYWYRQDPGQGLRLIYYSQIVNDFQKGDIAEGYSVSREKKESFPLTVTSAQKNPTAFYLCASSTKGPRLGYNEQFFGPGTRLTVL.

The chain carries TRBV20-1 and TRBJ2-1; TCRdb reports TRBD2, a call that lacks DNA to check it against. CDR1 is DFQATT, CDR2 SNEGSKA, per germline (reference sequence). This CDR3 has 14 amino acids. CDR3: CSARGLAGGGEQFF.

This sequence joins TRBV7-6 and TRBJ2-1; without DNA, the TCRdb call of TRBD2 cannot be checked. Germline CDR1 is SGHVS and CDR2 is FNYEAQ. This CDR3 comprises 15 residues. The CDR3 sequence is CASSLSGRVFNEQFF.

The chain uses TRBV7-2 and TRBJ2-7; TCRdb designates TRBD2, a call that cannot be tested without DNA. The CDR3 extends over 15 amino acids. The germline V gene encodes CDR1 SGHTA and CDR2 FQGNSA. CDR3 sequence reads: CASSPSEDRSYEQYF. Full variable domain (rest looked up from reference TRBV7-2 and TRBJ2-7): GAGVSQSPSNKVTEKGKDVELRCDPISGHTALYWYRQSLGQGLEFLIYFQGNSAPDKSGLPSDRFSAERTGGSVSTLTIQRTQQEDSAVYLCASSPSEDRSYEQYFGPGTRLTVT.

CDR3: CASSDDSGANVLTF. This chain links TRBV25-1 with TRBJ2-6. Germline V CDR1 and CDR2: MGHDK, SYGVNS. The CDR3 spans 14 residues.

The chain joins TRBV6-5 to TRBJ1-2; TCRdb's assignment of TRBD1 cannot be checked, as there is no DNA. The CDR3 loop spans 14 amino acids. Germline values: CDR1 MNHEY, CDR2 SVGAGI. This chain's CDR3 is CASSYSGTVYGYTF.

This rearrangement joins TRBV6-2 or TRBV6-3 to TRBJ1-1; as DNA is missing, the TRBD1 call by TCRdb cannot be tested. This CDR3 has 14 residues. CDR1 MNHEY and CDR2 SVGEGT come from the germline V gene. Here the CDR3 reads CASRHTGTGTEAFF.

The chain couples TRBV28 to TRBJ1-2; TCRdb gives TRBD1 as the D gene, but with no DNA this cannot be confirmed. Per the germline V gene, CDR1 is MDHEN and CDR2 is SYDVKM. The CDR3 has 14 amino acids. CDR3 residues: CASRGTGGSLGYTF.

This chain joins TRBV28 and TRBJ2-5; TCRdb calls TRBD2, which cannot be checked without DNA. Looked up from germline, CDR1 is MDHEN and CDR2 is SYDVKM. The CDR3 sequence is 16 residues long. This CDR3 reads CASRAQLAGGRETQYF.

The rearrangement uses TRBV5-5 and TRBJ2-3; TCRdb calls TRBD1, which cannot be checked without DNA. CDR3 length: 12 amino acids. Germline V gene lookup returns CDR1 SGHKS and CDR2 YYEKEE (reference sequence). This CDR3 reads CASSEPGVTQYF.

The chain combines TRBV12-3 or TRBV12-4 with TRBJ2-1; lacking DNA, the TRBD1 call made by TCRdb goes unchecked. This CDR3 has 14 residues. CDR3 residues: CATGRDNSYNEQFF.

The CDR3 is CASSKLAGTYEQYF. The chain has TRBV7-2 and TRBJ2-7; TCRdb selects TRBD2, and the lack of DNA leaves this call unchecked. This CDR3 has 14 residues. Germline CDR1 is SGHTA and CDR2 is FQGNSA.

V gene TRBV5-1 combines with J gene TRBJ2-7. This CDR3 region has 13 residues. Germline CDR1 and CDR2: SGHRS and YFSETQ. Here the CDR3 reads CASSSGRTYEQYF.

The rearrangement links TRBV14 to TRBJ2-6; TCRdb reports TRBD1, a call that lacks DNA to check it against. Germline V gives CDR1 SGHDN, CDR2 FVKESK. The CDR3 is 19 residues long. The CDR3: CASSQRAGFGMSGANVLTF.

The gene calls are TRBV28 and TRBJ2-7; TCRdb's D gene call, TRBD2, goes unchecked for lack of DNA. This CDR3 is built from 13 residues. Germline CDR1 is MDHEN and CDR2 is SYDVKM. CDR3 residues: CASTTSGGYEQYF. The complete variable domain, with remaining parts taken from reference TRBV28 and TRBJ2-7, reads DVKVTQSSRYLVKRTGEKVFLECVQDMDHENMFWYRQDPGLGLRLIYFSYDVKMKEKGDIPEGYSVSREKKERFSLILESASTNQTSMYLCASTTSGGYEQYFGPGTRLTVT.

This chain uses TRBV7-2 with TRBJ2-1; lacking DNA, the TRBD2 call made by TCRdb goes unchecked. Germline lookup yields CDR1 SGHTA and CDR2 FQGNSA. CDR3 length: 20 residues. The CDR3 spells CASSLRPRPRAGVKDNEQFF.

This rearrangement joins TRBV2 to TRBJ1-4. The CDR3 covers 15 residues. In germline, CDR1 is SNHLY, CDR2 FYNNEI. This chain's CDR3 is CASSEGNSGNEKLFF. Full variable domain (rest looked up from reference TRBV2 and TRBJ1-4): EPEVTQTPSHQVTQMGQEVILRCVPISNHLYFYWYRQILGQKVEFLVSFYNNEISEKSEIFDDQFSVERPDGSNFTLKIRSTKLEDSAMYFCASSEGNSGNEKLFFGSGTQLSVL.

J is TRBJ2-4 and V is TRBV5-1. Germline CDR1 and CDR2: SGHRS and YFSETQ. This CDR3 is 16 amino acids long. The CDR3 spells CASSPTDGLAKNIQYF.